Listed here are 31 T cell receptor beta chains from one sample, sequenced in a study of control samples from healthy donors and cancer patients. Libraries were prepared by immunoSEQ multiplex PCR; TCRdb keeps only in-frame clonotypes and omits some of them. This sample has about 94,000 clones, with 90% found just once. The sequenced material came from blood. All receptors come from a woman in her late teens or twenties in good health.

The chain links TRBV12-3 or TRBV12-4 to TRBJ2-5; D gene ambiguous. The CDR3 contains 13 residues. V lost 7 bases and J 2 bases, leaving 11 bases between the germline ends. The CDR3 loop reads CASNSGVQETQYF. CDR3 nucleotide sequence: TGTGCCAGCAACTCTGGGGTTCAAGAGACCCAGTACTTC.

The chain has TRBV9 and TRBJ2-5; the D gene is possibly TRBD2 (6 bases). This CDR3 contains 16 residues. Germline assignment: CDR1 SGDLS and CDR2 YYNGEE. The V end lost 0 bases, the J end lost 0 bases, and 12 bases lay between the germline ends. CDR3 in amino acids: CASSVGAGKYQETQYF. CDR3 in DNA: TGTGCCAGCAGCGTAGGGGCGGGGAAGTACCAAGAGACCCAGTACTTC.

The V call is TRBV6-1, the J call TRBJ1-2; a possible D gene is TRBD1 (5 bases). V was shortened by 2 bases and J by 4 bases, with 20 bases between the two germline ends. This CDR3 is built from 17 residues. Germline CDR1 is MNHNS and CDR2 is SASEGT. CDR3 DNA: TGTGCCAGCAGTGAAAGGCAGGGCGTTGACCTTAGCTATGGCTACACCTTC. Its protein product is CASSERQGVDLSYGYTF.

This chain connects TRBV11-2 to TRBJ2-2; D is ambiguous. The CDR3 totals 15 residues. CDR1 is SGHAT and CDR2 is FQNNGV in the germline V gene. Trimming removed 0 bases from V and 6 bases from J, with 11 bases in between. The CDR3 nucleotides are TGTGCCAGCAGCTTAGATCGGCGGTCCCCCGGGGAGCTGTTTTTT. Its translation is CASSLDRRSPGELFF.

V gene TRBV7-6 combines with J gene TRBJ2-3; 10 nucleotides agree with TRBD2. The germline V gene has CDR1 SGHVS and CDR2 FNYEAQ. The CDR3 spans 18 residues. V lost 1 base and J lost 4; bases outside the gene matches: 11. In DNA, the CDR3 is TGTGCCAGCAGCTTAGGCCATAGCGGGGGGCCCCCCGCAGATACGCAGTATTTT. As protein: CASSLGHSGGPPADTQYF. The whole variable domain, filled in from reference TRBV7-6 and TRBJ2-3, reads GAGVSQSPRYKVTKRGQDVALRCDPISGHVSLYWYRQALGQGPEFLTYFNYEAQQDKSGLPNDRFSAERPEGSISTLTIQRTEQRDSAMYRCASSLGHSGGPPADTQYFGPGTRLTVL.

J is TRBJ1-2 and V is TRBV6-5; the D gene is possibly TRBD1 (5 bases). Germline CDR1 and CDR2: MNHEY and SVGAGI. The CDR3 extends over 14 amino acids. The germline V and J ends were trimmed by 2 bases and 4 bases, with 11 bases remaining between them. The CDR3 sequence is CASSYVRGVYGYTF. The CDR3 DNA sequence: TGTGCCAGCAGTTACGTAAGGGGCGTCTATGGCTACACCTTC.

This clone was counted only a few times. The chain employs TRBV2 and TRBJ1-5, with D possibly being TRBD1 (5 bases). Germline V gene sequence: CDR1 SNHLY, CDR2 FYNNEI. Trimming shortened V by 2 bases and J by 7 bases, and 15 bases separated the two germline ends. The CDR3 extends over 15 amino acids. In DNA form, the CDR3 reads TGTGCCAGCAGTGAATGGGACGGGTCAGGCCAGCCCCAGCATTTT. This codes for CASSEWDGSGQPQHF.

The count of this clone is one. The chain carries TRBV7-8 and TRBJ2-5; D is uncertain. Germline values: CDR1 SGHVS, CDR2 FQNEAQ. The CDR3 has 17 amino acids. Trimming took off 2 bases at V and 5 bases at J, with 21 bases between the two ends. CDR3 nucleotides: TGTGCCAGCAGCTTAATGATACGTGGGAATCCTTTTGAGACCCAGTACTTC. Protein sequence: CASSLMIRGNPFETQYF.

The chain is built from TRBV7-3 and TRBJ2-1, with D possibly being TRBD2 (6 bases). CDR1 and CDR2 (germline): SGHTA, FQGTGA. V was pared by 1 base and J by 8 bases, with 9 bases between. The CDR3 covers 13 residues. DNA of the CDR3: TGTGCCAGCAGCTTAAGGAGCGGGCATGAGCAGTTCTTC. Protein sequence: CASSLRSGHEQFF.

J is TRBJ2-7 and V is TRBV6-5; 10 nucleotides align to TRBD1. The CDR3 is 14 residues long. Germline V gene data show CDR1 as MNHEY and CDR2 as SVGAGI. V lost 8 bases, J lost 7 bases, and 11 bases stayed unmatched. The CDR3 nucleotides read TGTGCCAGCTCCCGGGACAGGGGTTACTCGGAGCAGTACTTC. This translates into CASSRDRGYSEQYF.

This clone was recorded only once. The CDR3 region is CASSVGAGLDSEAFF. For the CDR3, the DNA is TGTGCCAGCAGCGTAGGTGCGGGGTTGGACAGCGAAGCTTTCTTT. This chain uses TRBV9 with TRBJ1-1; tentatively, D is TRBD1 (6 bases). This CDR3 is 15 amino acids long. V lost 0 bases, J lost 8 bases, and 17 bases lay in between. Germline CDR1 SGDLS, CDR2 YYNGEE.

This clone was observed a handful of times. The rearrangement links TRBV18 to TRBJ1-4, with TRBD1 identical over 8 bases. The CDR3 contains 16 residues. With V trimmed by 5 bases and J by 7 bases, 12 bases remained unmatched. Germline lookup yields CDR1 KGHSH and CDR2 LQKENI. The CDR3 DNA reads as TGTGCCAGCTCAGAGAGCTCAGGGGGCGCCGGTGAAAAACTGTTTTTT. It specifies CASSESSGGAGEKLFF. Filled out from reference TRBV18 and TRBJ1-4, the complete variable domain reads NAGVMQNPRHLVRRRGQEARLRCSPMKGHSHVYWYRQLPEEGLKFMVYLQKENIIDESGMPKERFSAEFPKEGPSILRIQQVVRGDSAAYFCASSESSGGAGEKLFFGSGTQLSVL.

This chain joins TRBV2 and TRBJ2-7, with D maybe TRBD2 (7 bases). CDR1 SNHLY and CDR2 FYNNEI come from the germline V gene. The CDR3 is 13 amino acids. V was shortened by 6 bases and J by 4 bases, with 13 bases between the two germline ends. The CDR3 here is CASSGRGGYEQYF. CDR3 nucleotide sequence: TGTGCCAGCAGCGGTAGGGGGGGGTACGAGCAGTACTTC.

J is TRBJ1-2 and V is TRBV2; TRBD1 agrees at 7 bases. V shed 7 bases and J 1 base; nucleotides not matched to a gene: 6. The CDR3 runs 14 residues. From germline, CDR1 is SNHLY and CDR2 FYNNEI. The CDR3 region has the DNA TGTGCCAGCAATGGGGACAGAAATAACTATGGCTACACCTTC. Translated, it gives CASNGDRNNYGYTF.

This clone was counted once. The genes are TRBV29-1 and TRBJ1-1, with TRBD1 matching over 7 bases. Germline CDR1 is SQVTM and CDR2 is ANQGSEA. Trimming removed 1 base from V and 1 base from J; junction bases left unmatched: 6. The CDR3 is made up of 15 amino acids. CDR3 DNA sequence: TGCAGCGTTGAAGGGGTGGGACAGACGAACACTGAAGCTTTCTTT. It encodes CSVEGVGQTNTEAFF.

The chain uses TRBV19 and TRBJ1-2, with 9 bases fitting TRBD1. CDR3 length: 15 amino acids. Trimming cost V 4 bases and J 3 bases; bases outside gene matches: 6. From germline, CDR1 is LNHDA and CDR2 SQIVND (reference sequence). CDR3 amino acids: CASSKTGGEDYGYTF. The CDR3 DNA is TGTGCCAGTAGTAAAACAGGGGGCGAGGACTATGGCTACACCTTC.

This clone was seen a handful of times. The chain couples TRBV7-3 to TRBJ2-1, with D tentatively TRBD2 (5 bases). The CDR3 consists of 12 residues. Looked up from germline, CDR1 is SGHTA and CDR2 is FQGTGA. Trimming removed 3 bases at V and 6 bases at J, with 6 bases between. CDR3 DNA: TGTGCCAGCAGCTTTGCGGGCAATGAGCAGTTCTTC. Its translation: CASSFAGNEQFF.

The chain employs TRBV3-1 (or the pseudogene TRBV3-2) and TRBJ1-4; TRBD1 agrees at 7 bases. Germline V gene lookup returns CDR1 LGHDT and CDR2 YNNKEL (reference sequence). The CDR3 totals 13 residues. The J segment lost 3 bases and the V segment lost 7 bases, leaving 2 bases of the junction unmatched. The CDR3: CASTQGANEKLFF. In nucleotides, the CDR3 is TGTGCCAGCACCCAGGGGGCTAATGAAAAACTGTTTTTT.

This rearrangement joins TRBV6-5 to TRBJ1-6; a weak D match, TRBD1 (5 bases). The V gene's germline CDR1 is MNHEY and CDR2 SVGAGI. The CDR3 consists of 15 residues. Trimming stripped 5 bases from V and 7 bases from J, with 15 bases between. Here the CDR3 reads CASSRYGTVNSPLHF. The CDR3 nucleotides read TGTGCCAGCAGTAGGTACGGGACGGTGAATTCACCCCTCCACTTT.

V gene TRBV5-8 combines with J gene TRBJ1-2; D is uncertain. Germline CDR1 is SGHTS and CDR2 is YDEGEE. Trimming left V 1 base short and J 3 bases short, with 7 bases between. The CDR3 spans 13 residues. CDR3 nucleotides: TGTGCCAGCAGCTTGTTGAGGTACTATGGCTACACCTTC. Translating gives CASSLLRYYGYTF.

The chain couples TRBV5-1 to TRBJ2-3; D might be TRBD2 (5 bases). Germline values: CDR1 SGHRS, CDR2 YFSETQ. The CDR3 runs to 16 residues. V lost 0 bases and J lost 1, with 12 bases in between. The CDR3 region is CASSLERARGTDTQYF. CDR3 bases: TGCGCCAGCAGCTTGGAGCGAGCGAGGGGCACAGATACGCAGTATTTT. Drawing the rest from reference TRBV5-1 and TRBJ2-3, the complete variable domain is KAGVTQTPRYLIKTRGQQVTLSCSPISGHRSVSWYQQTPGQGLQFLFEYFSETQRNKGNFPGRFSGRQFSNSRSEMNVSTLELGDSALYLCASSLERARGTDTQYFGPGTRLTVL.

V and J are TRBV19 and TRBJ1-5; D is unclear. V shed 1 base and J shed 6 bases, with 7 bases lying between them. This CDR3 contains 13 residues. Germline V gene lookup returns CDR1 LNHDA and CDR2 SQIVND (reference sequence). The CDR3 is CASSIVGSQPQHF. The CDR3 DNA follows: TGTGCCAGTAGTATAGTTGGTAGTCAGCCCCAGCATTTT.

This clone appeared once. The chain joins TRBV2 to TRBJ1-2; possibly TRBD1 for D (6 bases). V was pared by 2 bases and J by 4 bases, with 20 bases between. The CDR3 loop spans 17 amino acids. Germline V gene lookup returns CDR1 SNHLY and CDR2 FYNNEI. The CDR3 reads CASSEYRRGSPFYGYTF. Written as DNA, the CDR3 is TGTGCCAGCAGTGAATACCGTAGGGGGTCGCCCTTCTATGGCTACACCTTC. Combining the CDR3 with reference TRBV2 and TRBJ1-2 gives the whole variable domain EPEVTQTPSHQVTQMGQEVILRCVPISNHLYFYWYRQILGQKVEFLVSFYNNEISEKSEIFDDQFSVERPDGSNFTLKIRSTKLEDSAMYFCASSEYRRGSPFYGYTFGSGTRLTVV.

This chain uses TRBV7-9 with TRBJ1-2, with D maybe TRBD1 (5 bases). Germline V gives CDR1 SEHNR, CDR2 FQNEAQ (reference sequence). This CDR3 contains 14 residues. V was clipped by 3 bases and J by 6 bases, with 14 bases between them. CDR3 in amino acids: CASSLENRGDGYTF. The CDR3 DNA follows: TGTGCCAGCAGCTTGGAGAATCGGGGGGATGGCTACACCTTC.

The chain couples TRBV7-2 to TRBJ1-1; D gene uncertain. V lost 1 base, J lost 4 bases, and 10 bases lay in between. Germline CDR1 SGHTA, CDR2 FQGNSA. The CDR3 length is 14 residues. The CDR3 region is CASSLEVSPTEAFF. The CDR3 region has the DNA TGTGCCAGCAGCTTAGAAGTTTCACCCACTGAAGCTTTCTTT.

V and J are TRBV4-1 and TRBJ2-2, with 11 nucleotides matching TRBD1. In germline, CDR1 is MGHRA, CDR2 YSYEKL. J was trimmed by 5 bases and V by 6 bases; bases with no gene match: 11. There are 17 residues in the CDR3. The CDR3 reads CASRALTGTGGTGELFF. CDR3 in DNA: TGCGCCAGCAGAGCCCTAACCGGGACAGGGGGAACCGGGGAGCTGTTTTTT.

This chain connects TRBV6-4 to TRBJ1-1, with D possibly TRBD1 on 5 matching bases. The CDR3 runs to 17 residues. V lost 3 bases to trimming and J lost 2 bases, with 19 bases between them. Germline CDR1 MRHNA, CDR2 SNTAGT. CDR3 sequence: CASSEWGVLFGNTEAFF. Here the CDR3 DNA reads TGTGCCAGCAGTGAATGGGGGGTCCTCTTTGGTAACACTGAAGCTTTCTTT.

The chain combines TRBV29-1 with TRBJ2-3; 8 bases are shared with TRBD2. CDR3 length: 14 residues. From germline, CDR1 is SQVTM and CDR2 ANQGSEA. The V gene end was trimmed by 6 bases and the J gene end by 2 bases; junction bases not matched to a gene: 7. CDR3 DNA sequence: TGCAGCGTCCCAATAGCGGGGTACACAGATACGCAGTATTTT. Translated: CSVPIAGYTDTQYF.

This clone was counted between two and nine times. The rearrangement uses TRBV19 and TRBJ2-3; TRBD1 might be the D (5 bases). The CDR3 runs to 13 residues. The germline V gene encodes CDR1 LNHDA and CDR2 SQIVND (reference sequence). V was clipped by 7 bases and J by 2 bases, with 10 bases between them. In DNA, the CDR3 is TGTGCCAGTAACGGACAAATCACAGATACGCAGTATTTT. It encodes CASNGQITDTQYF.

J is TRBJ2-2 and V is TRBV5-1; D perhaps matches TRBD1 (6 bases). CDR1 and CDR2 (germline): SGHRS, YFSETQ. The CDR3 length is 20 residues. Trimming cost V 0 bases and J 1 base, with 22 bases left between them. The CDR3, as DNA: TGCGCCAGCAGCTTGGCCCGGGACCAACACAGGGTTTGGAACACCGGGGAGCTGTTTTTT. It encodes CASSLARDQHRVWNTGELFF.

The rearrangement joins TRBV27 to TRBJ1-4; TRBD1 agrees at 10 bases. This CDR3 contains 15 residues. The V and J ends lost 3 bases and 10 bases, in that order; junction bases with no gene match: 8. Germline V CDR1 and CDR2: MNHEY, SMNVEV (reference sequence). CDR3 coding DNA: TGTGCCAGCAGTTTCGTGGGACAGGGGACACTAAAACTGTTTTTT. Protein: CASSFVGQGTLKLFF. Full variable domain (remainder filled in from reference TRBV27 and TRBJ1-4): EAQVTQNPRYLITVTGKKLTVTCSQNMNHEYMSWYRQDPGLGLRQIYYSMNVEVTDKGDVPEGYKVSRKEKRNFPLILESPSPNQTSLYFCASSFVGQGTLKLFFGSGTQLSVL.